The 25 T cell receptor beta chains below come from one sample, sequenced in a study of blood T cell repertoires in COVID-19. The table came from immunoSEQ multiplex PCR; TCRdb's copy has only in-frame clones and leaves some out. The sample lists over 45,000 clones, around 80% occurring once. The sequencing sample was made of peripheral blood. The receptor set was obtained from an elderly woman with acute or convalescent COVID-19.

This clone was counted only a few times. V gene TRBV5-1 combines with J gene TRBJ1-1; 8 nucleotides align to TRBD1. Trimming removed 5 bases from V and 5 bases from J; junction bases left unmatched: 14. Germline lookup yields CDR1 SGHRS and CDR2 YFSETQ. The CDR3 is 16 amino acids. The CDR3 loop is CASRTDTGDRGTEAFF. In DNA, the CDR3 is TGCGCCAGCAGAACTGACACAGGAGACAGGGGTACTGAAGCTTTCTTT.

This chain uses TRBV20-1 with TRBJ2-1; D is possibly TRBD2 (5 bases). This CDR3 is built from 12 residues. V lost 3 bases to trimming and J lost 9 bases, with 12 bases between them. CDR1 and CDR2 from the germline V gene are DFQATT and SNEGSKA (reference sequence). The CDR3 DNA reads as TGCAGTGCTAGTCCACCTAGCTTTGAGCAGTTCTTC. This translates into CSASPPSFEQFF.

J is TRBJ2-4 and V is TRBV5-4, with 10 bases fitting TRBD1. With V trimmed by 3 bases and J by 6 bases, 6 bases remained unmatched. Germline CDR1 is SGHNT and CDR2 is YYREEE (reference sequence). CDR3 length equals 15 residues. CDR3 in DNA: TGTGCCAGCAGCTCCGGGACAGGGGCCCTAAACATTCAGTACTTC. Amino acid sequence: CASSSGTGALNIQYF.

The chain joins TRBV18 to TRBJ2-3; D may be TRBD1 (5 bases). The germline V and J ends were trimmed by 5 bases and 0 bases, with 12 bases remaining between them. Germline V gene lookup returns CDR1 KGHSH and CDR2 LQKENI. The CDR3 consists of 15 residues. The CDR3 reads CASSTQGTSTDTQYF. DNA for the CDR3: TGTGCCAGCTCAACGCAGGGAACTAGCACAGATACGCAGTATTTT.

This rearrangement joins TRBV5-5 to TRBJ1-5; TRBD1 aligns across 10 bases. There are 16 residues in the CDR3. J was trimmed by 4 bases and V by 2 bases; bases with no gene match: 6. The germline V gene has CDR1 SGHKS and CDR2 YYEKEE (reference sequence). In DNA form, the CDR3 reads TGTGCCAGCAGCTTAACGGACAGGGGGACTAATCAGCCCCAGCATTTT. Protein: CASSLTDRGTNQPQHF.

This clone was found once. The rearrangement joins TRBV27 to TRBJ1-2; TRBD1 is a possible D gene (6 bases). In germline, CDR1 is MNHEY, CDR2 SMNVEV (reference sequence). V dropped 5 bases and J dropped 2 bases, with 18 bases sitting between them. This CDR3 has 16 amino acids. The CDR3 here is CASSPLEQGGNYGYTF. As DNA, the CDR3 is TGTGCCAGCAGTCCCCTCGAACAGGGAGGGAACTATGGCTACACCTTC.

The chain has TRBV11-2 and TRBJ2-3; 11 positions agree with TRBD2. This CDR3 comprises 15 residues. Trimming took 4 bases from V and 6 from J; bases not matched to a gene: 6. Germline V gene data show CDR1 as SGHAT and CDR2 as FQNNGV. Written as DNA, the CDR3 is TGTGCCAGCAGCTCGACTAGCGGGGTCTTGGATACGCAGTATTTT. Its translation: CASSSTSGVLDTQYF.

The CDR3 loop reads CASSFWRGNEKLFF. The CDR3 nucleotides read TGTGCCAGCAGCTTCTGGAGGGGTAATGAAAAACTGTTTTTT. The rearrangement joins TRBV5-6 to TRBJ1-4; D perhaps matches TRBD1 (5 bases). The germline V gene has CDR1 SGHDT and CDR2 YYEEEE. The CDR3 contains 14 residues. V was cut by 2 bases and J by 4 bases, with 9 bases left in between.

The CDR3 sequence: CASSDMARVSGNTIYF. The CDR3 DNA reads as TGTGCCAGCAGTGATATGGCCAGGGTTTCTGGAAACACCATATATTTT. The chain has TRBV2 and TRBJ1-3; D possibly corresponds to TRBD1 (5 bases). Trimming removed 3 bases from V and 1 base from J, with 13 bases in between. From germline, CDR1 is SNHLY and CDR2 FYNNEI. The CDR3 is made up of 16 amino acids.

This clone was counted between two and nine times. The rearrangement joins TRBV19 to TRBJ1-1, with a weak D call TRBD1 (6 bases). The CDR3 consists of 15 residues. Trimming stripped 3 bases from V and 1 base from J, with 12 bases between. Looked up from germline, CDR1 is LNHDA and CDR2 is SQIVND (reference sequence). CDR3: CASSMGARQNTEAFF. The CDR3 DNA reads as TGTGCCAGTAGTATGGGGGCGAGGCAGAACACTGAAGCTTTCTTT.

This clone occurred once. The chain links TRBV5-6 to TRBJ2-1; perhaps TRBD2 as D (6 bases). Between the trimmed V and J ends, which lost 4 bases and 2 bases, there was a span of 16 bases. From germline, CDR1 is SGHDT and CDR2 YYEEEE. The CDR3 loop spans 16 amino acids. The CDR3 DNA reads TGTGCCAGCAGCCCAGGAGGGAGAGATCCCTACAATGAGCAGTTCTTC. Translated: CASSPGGRDPYNEQFF.

The chain carries TRBV2 and TRBJ1-4; 9 bases line up with TRBD1. The CDR3 totals 15 residues. From germline, CDR1 is SNHLY and CDR2 FYNNEI. Unmatched junction bases numbered 7, after V lost 7 bases and J lost 4 bases. CDR3 coding DNA: TGTGCCAGCACTGGACAGGGGATGGGTAATGAAAAACTGTTTTTT. Its protein product is CASTGQGMGNEKLFF.

This chain connects TRBV11-3 to TRBJ1-1; 7 bases agree with TRBD1. Losses at the gene ends were 5 bases for V and 4 bases for J; bases not matched to a gene: 4. The CDR3 has 13 residues. Germline V gene data show CDR1 as SGHNT and CDR2 as YENEEA. The CDR3: CASSNRGGTEAFF. CDR3 sequence (DNA): TGTGCCAGCAGCAACAGGGGCGGCACTGAAGCTTTCTTT.

This clone was observed a few times. The CDR3 protein is CASSSGTSGSYEQYF. The CDR3 DNA reads TGTGCCAGCAGCTCAGGAACTAGCGGCTCCTACGAGCAGTACTTC. The genes are TRBV7-6 and TRBJ2-7; 8 bases align to TRBD2. Trimming at V came to 4 bases and at J to 0 bases, leaving 5 bases not matched to a gene. CDR1 SGHVS and CDR2 FNYEAQ come from the germline V gene. This CDR3 contains 15 residues.

This rearrangement joins TRBV19 to TRBJ1-2; 11 bases line up with TRBD1. The trim removed 3 bases at V and 7 bases at J, leaving 7 bases unmatched. Germline V lookup: CDR1 LNHDA, CDR2 SQIVND (reference sequence). This CDR3 comprises 15 residues. The CDR3 loop reads CASSMFGQGAFGYTF. CDR3 DNA sequence: TGTGCCAGTAGTATGTTCGGACAGGGGGCATTTGGCTACACCTTC.

The chain couples TRBV20-1 to TRBJ2-7; 11 bases agree with TRBD2. The CDR3 has 14 residues. Per germline, CDR1 DFQATT and CDR2 SNEGSKA (reference sequence). With V trimmed by 3 bases and J by 7 bases, 8 bases remained unmatched. CDR3 DNA sequence: TGCAGTGCTAGTAGCGGGGGGGCCGGGAAGGAGCAGTACTTC. Amino acids: CSASSGGAGKEQYF.

The chain employs TRBV2 and TRBJ2-1; 10 bases match TRBD1. The germline V gene encodes CDR1 SNHLY and CDR2 FYNNEI. Trimming cost V 6 bases and J 7 bases; bases outside gene matches: 12. The CDR3 loop spans 16 amino acids. DNA for the CDR3: TGTGCCAGCAGGGACCGACAGGGGGCGCGAATGAATGAGCAGTTCTTC. Its protein product is CASRDRQGARMNEQFF.

The genes are TRBV11-3 and TRBJ1-1; a weak D match, TRBD1 (6 bases). The V end lost 5 bases, the J end lost 2 bases, and 15 bases lay between the germline ends. The CDR3 totals 15 residues. Germline CDR1 and CDR2: SGHNT and YENEEA. The DNA of the CDR3 is TGTGCCAGCAGCCCTCCCGGGACAAAAAACACTGAAGCTTTCTTT. Translating gives CASSPPGTKNTEAFF.

The J gene is TRBJ1-2, the V gene TRBV5-1; 9 bases are shared with TRBD1. Trimming at V came to 5 bases and at J to 1 base, leaving 12 bases not matched to a gene. The CDR3 runs to 17 residues. The germline V gene encodes CDR1 SGHRS and CDR2 YFSETQ. CDR3 DNA sequence: TGCGCCAGCAGACCTACCCCCGGGACAGGGATTAACTATGGCTACACCTTC. This encodes CASRPTPGTGINYGYTF.

This chain connects TRBV5-1 to TRBJ2-3, with a possible D match to TRBD1 (6 bases). This CDR3 has 15 amino acids. Germline CDR1 is SGHRS and CDR2 is YFSETQ. Between the trimmed V and J ends, which lost 5 bases and 6 bases, there was a span of 19 bases. CDR3 sequence (DNA): TGCGCCAGCAGGAATACAGGGTCATCATCTGATACGCAGTATTTT. Encoded protein: CASRNTGSSSDTQYF. The variable domain in full, with the rest retrieved from reference TRBV5-1 and TRBJ2-3, is KAGVTQTPRYLIKTRGQQVTLSCSPISGHRSVSWYQQTPGQGLQFLFEYFSETQRNKGNFPGRFSGRQFSNSRSEMNVSTLELGDSALYLCASRNTGSSSDTQYFGPGTRLTVL.

V is TRBV19 and J is TRBJ2-5; D uncertain. Germline V gene lookup returns CDR1 LNHDA and CDR2 SQIVND (reference sequence). With 4 bases removed from V and 4 bases from J, the gap between germline ends came to 10 bases. This CDR3 spans 13 amino acids. CDR3 loop: CASSTTGRETQYF. The CDR3 DNA reads TGTGCCAGTAGTACCACTGGGCGAGAGACCCAGTACTTC.

CDR3 bases: TGTGCCTGGAGTCCGACAGTGAGAAATTCACCCCTCCACTTT. It is translated as CAWSPTVRNSPLHF. The chain has TRBV30 and TRBJ1-6, with a tentative D call TRBD1 (5 bases). The V end was cut by 2 bases, the J end by 7 bases, with 12 bases between. Germline V gene lookup returns CDR1 GTSNPN and CDR2 SVGIG (reference sequence). This CDR3 is 14 amino acids long.

The chain combines TRBV9 with TRBJ2-3; the D gene is possibly TRBD2 (6 bases). V lost 2 bases to trimming and J lost 4 bases, with 8 bases between them. This CDR3 comprises 13 residues. The V gene's germline CDR1 is SGDLS and CDR2 YYNGEE. CDR3 in amino acids: CASSVGGADTQYF. The CDR3 DNA follows: TGTGCCAGCAGCGTCGGCGGGGCAGATACGCAGTATTTT.

V usage is TRBV11-2 and J usage is TRBJ1-3, with D possibly being TRBD1 (5 bases). Germline V lookup: CDR1 SGHAT, CDR2 FQNNGV. The CDR3 consists of 17 residues. The V end lost 0 bases, the J end lost 4 bases, and 16 bases lay between the germline ends. Here the CDR3 DNA reads TGTGCCAGCAGCTTAGACGTTTATGAGGGGAGGGGAAACACCATATATTTT. Residues: CASSLDVYEGRGNTIYF.

The chain combines TRBV6-4 with TRBJ2-3; perhaps TRBD2 as D (6 bases). The CDR3 is 15 residues long. Germline V CDR1 and CDR2: MRHNA, SNTAGT. V was clipped by 0 bases and J by 4 bases, with 11 bases between them. CDR3 sequence: CASSDSPGVADTQYF. CDR3 coding DNA: TGTGCCAGCAGTGACTCGCCGGGGGTGGCAGATACGCAGTATTTT.